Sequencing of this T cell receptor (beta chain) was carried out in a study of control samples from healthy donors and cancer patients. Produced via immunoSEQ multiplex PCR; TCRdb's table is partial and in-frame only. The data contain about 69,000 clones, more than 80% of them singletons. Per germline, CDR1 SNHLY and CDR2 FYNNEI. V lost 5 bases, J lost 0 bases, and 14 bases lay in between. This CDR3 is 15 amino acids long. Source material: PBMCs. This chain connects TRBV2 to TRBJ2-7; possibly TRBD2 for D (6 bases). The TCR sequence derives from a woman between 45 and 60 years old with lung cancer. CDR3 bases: TGTGCCAGCAGTCCCGGGGGACGAAACTCCTACGAGCAGTACTTC. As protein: CASSPGGRNSYEQYF.